This TCR beta chain is from a study of blood T cell repertoires in COVID-19. About the research overall: PBMCs, B-cell-depleted T cells, or T cells were the source of the cDNA or gDNA that made up the material.

V shed 4 bases and J 3 bases; nucleotides not matched to a gene: 6. The CDR3 length is 14 residues. Germline loops: CDR1 MNHEY, CDR2 SMNVEV (reference sequence). Per the authors' pipeline: The assay estimated nucleated cells by amplifying reference gene primers. The repertoire was sequenced with immunoSEQ multiplex PCR; TCRdb's copy has only in-frame clones and lacks some. V, J and clone size are taken as reported in that table, and D and trimming were inferred from the DNA itself. The sample shows 90,000 to 130,000 clones, approximately 89% of them seen only once. What was sequenced was peripheral blood. The V and J genes are TRBV27 and TRBJ2-7; 7 nucleotides line up with TRBD2. This receptor was identified in a man aged 40-50 years with acute or convalescent COVID-19. The CDR3 DNA is TGTGCCAGCAGTTCCAGACTAGCCAGCTACGAGCAGTACTTC. Residues: CASSSRLASYEQYF.